This is a list of T cell receptor beta chains from one sample in a study of T cell responses to AZD1222 COVID-19 vaccine. Clones were sequenced by immunoSEQ multiplex PCR, and TCRdb holds only the in-frame ones, with some missing. The table shows around 150,000 clones, with 80% to 95% occurring only once. This material consisted of peripheral blood, taken 28 days after the second AZD1222 dose. These receptors were collected from an adult who received the AZD1222 COVID-19 vaccine. CDR3s include the opening cysteine and the closing phenylalanine or tryptophan. A D gene is named only where the DNA matches it firmly. Size is stated for part of the rows, as once, few or many counts, or as a class when the clone is expanded.

D gene,clone size,V gene,J gene,CDR3 protein,CDR3 DNA
NA,NA,TRBV12-3/TRBV12-4,TRBJ2-5,CASTAIKETQYF,TGTGCCAGCACCGCCATCAAAGAGACCCAGTACTTC
NA,NA,TRBV6-5,TRBJ1-5,CASSPRREGLLPQHF,TGTGCCAGCAGTCCCCGGAGGGAAGGCCTCTTGCCCCAGCATTTT
NA,NA,TRBV6-1,TRBJ2-7,CASSEILGLRGSYEQYF,TGTGCCAGCAGTGAAATACTTGGACTTAGGGGATCCTACGAGCAGTACTTC
NA,NA,TRBV3-1/TRBV3-2,TRBJ2-1,CASSYGGRGEQFF,TGTGCCAGCAGCTACGGGGGCCGAGGTGAGCAGTTCTTC
TRBD2,once,TRBV27,TRBJ2-1,CASSPLSGRIGNEQFF,TGTGCCAGCAGTCCCCTTAGCGGGAGAATCGGCAATGAGCAGTTCTTC
TRBD1,NA,TRBV6-5,TRBJ1-2,CASSYSAGGLGGYTF,TGTGCCAGCAGTTACTCGGCAGGGGGCCTGGGTGGCTACACCTTC
TRBD1,NA,TRBV19,TRBJ2-7,CASSIGGGQGRYEQYF,TGTGCCAGTAGTATAGGCGGGGGACAGGGCCGATACGAGCAGTACTTC
TRBD1,NA,TRBV5-1,TRBJ2-3,CASSKTGTEYSDTQYF,TGCGCCAGCAGCAAAACCGGGACAGAATACTCAGATACGCAGTATTTT
NA,NA,TRBV7-2,TRBJ2-5,CASSLGADETQYF,TGTGCCAGCAGCTTAGGGGCGGACGAGACCCAGTACTTC
NA,NA,TRBV9,TRBJ1-1,CASSPPTGYDPEAFF,TGTGCCAGCAGCCCCCCCACAGGGTACGACCCTGAAGCTTTCTTT
TRBD1,NA,TRBV24-1,TRBJ1-2,CATSAPSTGKVNGYTF,TGTGCCACCAGTGCCCCTTCGACAGGGAAGGTTAATGGCTACACCTTC
NA,NA,TRBV6-1,TRBJ2-3,CASSEMVRLRSTQYF,TGTGCCAGCAGTGAAATGGTTAGGCTAAGGAGTACGCAGTATTTT
NA,NA,TRBV3-1/TRBV3-2,TRBJ1-5,CASSQDRAGYNQPQHF,TGTGCCAGCAGCCAAGATCGGGCAGGGTACAATCAGCCCCAGCATTTT
NA,NA,TRBV10-2,TRBJ2-3,CASSEGARTDTQYF,TGCGCCAGCAGTGAGGGTGCGAGAACAGATACGCAGTATTTT
NA,once,TRBV3-1/TRBV3-2,TRBJ2-3,CASSQDQAGRLYF,TGTGCCAGCAGCCAAGATCAGGCAGGAAGATTGTATTTT
NA,NA,TRBV2,TRBJ2-3,CASSEGRKDTQYF,TGTGCCAGCAGTGAGGGAAGAAAAGATACGCAGTATTTT
TRBD1,NA,TRBV6-1,TRBJ1-1,CASSEIRGQTSMNTEAFF,TGTGCCAGCAGTGAAATTAGGGGACAGACCTCAATGAACACTGAAGCTTTCTTT
TRBD1,NA,TRBV29-1,TRBJ1-1,CSVEDPSTGGGTEAFF,TGCAGCGTTGAAGACCCGTCTACAGGGGGCGGCACTGAAGCTTTCTTT
TRBD2,once,TRBV15,TRBJ2-7,CATSRGLAGEYEQYF,TGTGCCACCAGCAGGGGCCTGGCGGGAGAATACGAGCAGTACTTC
NA,few,TRBV3-1/TRBV3-2,TRBJ2-3,CASSQAISDTQYF,TGTGCCAGCAGCCAAGCAATCTCAGATACGCAGTATTTT
NA,NA,TRBV7-9,TRBJ2-1,CASSSFGQVRLGSEQFF,TGTGCCAGCAGCTCCTTCGGACAGGTTAGACTAGGAAGTGAGCAGTTCTTC
NA,NA,TRBV5-8,TRBJ1-5,CASSQGGQPQHF,TGTGCCAGCAGCCAGGGTGGCCAGCCCCAGCATTTT
TRBD1,NA,TRBV29-1,TRBJ2-1,CSVGGQEGSYNEQFF,TGCAGCGTTGGGGGACAGGAAGGCTCCTACAATGAGCAGTTCTTC
NA,NA,TRBV9,TRBJ2-2,CASSPGGPPTGELFF,TGTGCCAGCAGCCCCGGGGGCCCACCCACCGGGGAGCTGTTTTTT
NA,NA,TRBV30,TRBJ1-5,CAWSVGAHRVTLDQPQHF,TGTGCCTGGAGTGTCGGGGCCCACAGGGTTACCCTAGATCAGCCCCAGCATTTT
TRBD1,NA,TRBV28,TRBJ1-3,CASSPSGQGGNTIYF,TGTGCCAGCAGTCCCTCGGGACAGGGGGGAAACACCATATATTTT
TRBD2,NA,TRBV11-2,TRBJ2-5,CASSQGGLAGAETQYF,TGTGCCAGCAGCCAAGGGGGTCTAGCGGGGGCAGAGACCCAGTACTTC
NA,NA,TRBV18,TRBJ2-1,CASSLSGGPYNEQFF,TGTGCCAGCTCACTATCGGGGGGCCCCTACAATGAGCAGTTCTTC
NA,NA,TRBV6-5,TRBJ2-5,CASRVQETQYF,TGTGCCAGCAGGGTCCAAGAGACCCAGTACTTC
TRBD1,once,TRBV3-1/TRBV3-2,TRBJ2-7,CASSQDRDRAYEQYF,TGTGCCAGCAGCCAGGACCGGGACAGGGCCTACGAGCAGTACTTC
NA,NA,TRBV9,TRBJ1-3,CASSVRGQAGAGNTIYF,TGTGCCAGCAGCGTAAGAGGTCAGGCGGGAGCTGGAAACACCATATATTTT
TRBD1,NA,TRBV19,TRBJ2-7,CASSIKQGREQYF,TGTGCCAGTAGTATAAAACAGGGGCGCGAGCAGTACTTC
NA,NA,TRBV30,TRBJ1-1,CAWSARGPEAFF,TGTGCCTGGAGTGCCCGGGGGCCCGAAGCTTTCTTT
TRBD2,NA,TRBV11-2,TRBJ2-1,CASSLEHSVGREISYNEQFF,TGTGCCAGCAGCTTAGAACATTCGGTAGGGCGGGAGATCTCCTACAATGAGCAGTTCTTC
TRBD2,once,TRBV5-6,TRBJ2-7,CASSEGLAGNEQYF,TGTGCCAGCAGCGAAGGACTAGCGGGAAACGAGCAGTACTTC
TRBD1,NA,TRBV18,TRBJ2-7,CASSPGGGQGSYEQYF,TGTGCCAGCTCACCTGGTGGGGGACAGGGGTCCTACGAGCAGTACTTC
NA,NA,TRBV10-3,TRBJ1-1,CAIRPLEGLGTEAFF,TGTGCCATCAGGCCATTGGAGGGGTTGGGCACTGAAGCTTTCTTT
NA,NA,TRBV29-1,TRBJ1-3,CSVAQANSGNTIYF,TGCAGCGTTGCACAGGCCAACTCTGGAAACACCATATATTTT
NA,NA,TRBV5-6,TRBJ1-3,CASSLPYSGNTIYF,TGTGCCAGCAGCTTGCCTTACTCTGGAAACACCATATATTTT
NA,NA,TRBV5-6,TRBJ1-2,CASSLGGDYGYTF,TGTGCCAGCAGCTTGGGGGGAGACTATGGCTACACCTTC
TRBD1,NA,TRBV2,TRBJ2-6,CASSGDRGRNGANVLTF,TGTGCCAGCAGTGGGGACAGGGGGCGGAATGGGGCCAACGTCCTGACTTTC
NA,NA,TRBV6-5,TRBJ1-6,CASSYSVRGAESPLHF,TGTGCCAGCAGTTACTCGGTCCGGGGGGCGGAATCACCCCTCCACTTT
NA,NA,TRBV27,TRBJ2-1,CASSLAGNNEQFF,TGTGCCAGCAGTCTGGCGGGAAACAATGAGCAGTTCTTC
NA,NA,TRBV24-1,TRBJ1-5,CATSGDGNQPQHF,TGTGCCACCAGTGGGGACGGCAATCAGCCCCAGCATTTT
NA,NA,TRBV19,TRBJ1-6,CASSIWGLDSPLHF,TGTGCCAGTAGTATATGGGGACTCGATTCACCCCTCCACTTT
TRBD2,NA,TRBV2,TRBJ2-1,CASSAWLAGVRVYNEQFF,TGTGCCAGCAGTGCTTGGCTAGCGGGAGTAAGAGTCTACAATGAGCAGTTCTTC
TRBD1,NA,TRBV29-1,TRBJ1-2,CSVARDSDYGYTF,TGCAGCGTGGCCCGGGACAGCGACTATGGCTACACCTTC
TRBD1,few,TRBV5-4,TRBJ2-7,CASSWGQGYEQYF,TGTGCCAGCAGCTGGGGACAGGGCTACGAGCAGTACTTC